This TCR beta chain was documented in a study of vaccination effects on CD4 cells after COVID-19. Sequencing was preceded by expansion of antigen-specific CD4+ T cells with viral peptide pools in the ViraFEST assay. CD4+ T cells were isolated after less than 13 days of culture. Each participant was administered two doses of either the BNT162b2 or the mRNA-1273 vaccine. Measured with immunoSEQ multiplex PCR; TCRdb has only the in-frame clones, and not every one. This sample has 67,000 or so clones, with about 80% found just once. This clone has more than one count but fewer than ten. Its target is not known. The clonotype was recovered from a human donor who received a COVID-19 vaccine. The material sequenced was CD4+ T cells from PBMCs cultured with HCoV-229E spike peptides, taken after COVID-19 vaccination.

This chain's CDR3 is CASSVSVGYGYTF. The CDR3 nucleotides are TGTGCCAGCAGCGTGTCGGTAGGATATGGCTACACCTTC. The rearrangement uses TRBV9 and TRBJ1-2; unclear D gene. Trimming left V 2 bases short and J 5 bases short, with 10 bases between. Germline values: CDR1 SGDLS, CDR2 YYNGEE. The CDR3 contains 13 residues.